This T cell receptor (beta chain) was profiled in a study of cytomegalovirus exposure and HLA in healthy donors. Findings and limits, study-wide: Immune exposure information available was restricted to CMV serostatus.

The PCR ran on 60 Vbeta and 13 Jbeta primers. The repertoire was sequenced with immunoSEQ multiplex PCR; TCRdb's copy has only in-frame clones and lacks some. The table shows roughly 67,000 clones, with around three quarters occurring only once. At sampling all donors were nominally healthy, likely with unrecorded immune exposures. There are 11 residues in the CDR3. V was shortened by 3 bases and J by 7 bases, with 9 bases between the two germline ends. Germline V gene sequence: CDR1 DFQATT, CDR2 SNEGSKA (reference sequence). Note on this clone: Its cognate antigen is unknown.

V and J are TRBV20-1 and TRBJ1-2, with a possible D match to TRBD1 (5 bases). Source material: PBMCs. The receptor was derived from a man in his fifties or sixties in good health and CMV-seropositive. This CDR3 is CSASGGVGYTF. CDR3 sequence (DNA): TGCAGTGCTAGTGGGGGGGTTGGCTACACCTTC.